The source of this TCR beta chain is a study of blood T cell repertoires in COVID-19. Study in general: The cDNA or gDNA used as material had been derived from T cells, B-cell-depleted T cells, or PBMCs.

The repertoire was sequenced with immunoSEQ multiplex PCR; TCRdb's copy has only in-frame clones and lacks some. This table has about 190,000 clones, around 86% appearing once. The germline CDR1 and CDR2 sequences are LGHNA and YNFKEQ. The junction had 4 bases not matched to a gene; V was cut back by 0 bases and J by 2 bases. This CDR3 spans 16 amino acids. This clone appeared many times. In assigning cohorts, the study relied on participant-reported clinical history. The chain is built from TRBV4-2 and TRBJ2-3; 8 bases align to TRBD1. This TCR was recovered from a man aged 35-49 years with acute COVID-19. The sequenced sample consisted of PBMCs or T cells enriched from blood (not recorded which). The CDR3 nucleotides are TGTGCCAGCAGCCAAGACCAGGGGGCCACCACAGATACGCAGTATTTT. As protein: CASSQDQGATTDTQYF.